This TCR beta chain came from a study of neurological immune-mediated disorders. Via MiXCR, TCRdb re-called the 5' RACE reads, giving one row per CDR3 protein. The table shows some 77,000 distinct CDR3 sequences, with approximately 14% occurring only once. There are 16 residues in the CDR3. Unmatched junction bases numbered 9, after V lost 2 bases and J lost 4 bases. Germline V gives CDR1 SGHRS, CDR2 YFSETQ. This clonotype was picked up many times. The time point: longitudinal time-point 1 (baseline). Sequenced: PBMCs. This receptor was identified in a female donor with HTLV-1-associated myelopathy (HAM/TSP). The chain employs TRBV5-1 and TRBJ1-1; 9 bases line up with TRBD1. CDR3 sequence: CASSFTGTGWGTEAFF. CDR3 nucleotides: TGCGCCAGCAGCTTCACCGGGACAGGGTGGGGCACTGAAGCTTTCTTT.